The 2 T cell receptor beta chains given below trace back to one sample, sequenced in a study of cytomegalovirus exposure and HLA in healthy donors. The PCR used 60 Vbeta and 13 Jbeta primers. Profiled with immunoSEQ multiplex PCR; TCRdb holds only in-frame clones, not every one. Its listing shows roughly 60,000 clones. Sequencing was performed on PBMCs. These receptors came from a woman between 18 and 29 years old in good health and CMV-seronegative.

The chain links TRBV7-9 to TRBJ1-1; D possibly corresponds to TRBD1 (6 bases). The CDR3 extends over 14 amino acids. Per germline, CDR1 SEHNR and CDR2 FQNEAQ (reference sequence). V lost 8 bases to trimming and J lost 5 bases, with 18 bases between them. This CDR3 is CASGGRGARTEAFF. The DNA of the CDR3 is TGTGCCAGCGGGGGTCGGGGGGCTAGGACTGAAGCTTTCTTT.

The CDR3 DNA reads TGTGCCAGCAGGGACACCTCGAACACTGAAGCTTTCTTT. Protein product: CASRDTSNTEAFF. The chain couples TRBV9 to TRBJ1-1; possible D gene TRBD1, 5 bases. Germline V lookup: CDR1 SGDLS, CDR2 YYNGEE. The V end was cut by 5 bases, the J end by 1 base, with 9 bases between. The length of the CDR3 is 13 residues.